This T cell receptor (beta chain) was profiled in a study of response to subunit inactivated influenza vaccine. Broader study findings: Authors suggested few new T cells are recruited by each seasonal influenza vaccination.

Trimming left V 0 bases short and J 4 bases short, with 10 bases between. The germline V gene has CDR1 SGHDT and CDR2 YYEEEE. This CDR3 spans 14 amino acids. This clonotype occurred a few times. Its cognate antigen is unknown. TCRdb itself ran the RT-PCR reads through MiXCR, one entry per CDR3 protein. The data show over 650,000 distinct CDR3 sequences, with approximately 17% seen just once and under 13% held by the top ten. Sequences were derived from PBMCs from blood, sampled about 5 days after vaccination. The rearrangement uses TRBV5-6 and TRBJ2-5; D is ambiguous. The source is a man aged 50 to 59 who received an inactivated influenza vaccine. Here the CDR3 DNA reads TGTGCCAGCAGCTTGGGGCCAGTGACAGAGACCCAGTACTTC. This gives the protein CASSLGPVTETQYF.